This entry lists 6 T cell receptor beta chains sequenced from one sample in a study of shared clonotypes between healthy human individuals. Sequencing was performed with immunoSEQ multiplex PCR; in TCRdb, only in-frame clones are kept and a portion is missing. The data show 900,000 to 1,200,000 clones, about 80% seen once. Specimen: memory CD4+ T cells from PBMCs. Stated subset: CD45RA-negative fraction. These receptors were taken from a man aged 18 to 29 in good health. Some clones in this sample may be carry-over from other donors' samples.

This CDR3 reads CASRGTVSSTDTQYF. CDR3 nucleotide sequence: TGTGCCAGCAGGGGGACAGTATCTAGCACAGATACGCAGTATTTT. The rearrangement joins TRBV2 to TRBJ2-3; 7 nucleotides line up with TRBD1. Germline loops: CDR1 SNHLY, CDR2 FYNNEI. The CDR3 is 15 amino acids. J gave up 0 bases and V 6 bases, and 6 bases lay outside the gene matches.

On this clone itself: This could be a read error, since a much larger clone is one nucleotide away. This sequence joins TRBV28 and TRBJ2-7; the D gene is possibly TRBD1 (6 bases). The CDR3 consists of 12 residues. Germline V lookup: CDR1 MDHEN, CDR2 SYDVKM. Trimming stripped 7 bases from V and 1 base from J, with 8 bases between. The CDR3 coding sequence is TGTGCCAGCACAGGGGATTCCTACGAGCAGTACTTC. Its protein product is CASTGDSYEQYF.

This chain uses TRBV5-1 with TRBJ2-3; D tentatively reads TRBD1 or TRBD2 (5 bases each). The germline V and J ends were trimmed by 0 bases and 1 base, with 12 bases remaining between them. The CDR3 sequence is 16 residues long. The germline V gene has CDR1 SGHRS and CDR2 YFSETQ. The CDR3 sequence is CASSLGEGLRTDTQYF. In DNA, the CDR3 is TGCGCCAGCAGCTTGGGTGAGGGGCTACGCACAGATACGCAGTATTTT.

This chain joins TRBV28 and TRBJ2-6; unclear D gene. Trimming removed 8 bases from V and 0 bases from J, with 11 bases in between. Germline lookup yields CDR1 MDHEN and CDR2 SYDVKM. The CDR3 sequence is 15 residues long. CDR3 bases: TGTGCCAGCGGCAACCGGAACTCTGGGGCCAACGTCCTGACTTTC. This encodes CASGNRNSGANVLTF.

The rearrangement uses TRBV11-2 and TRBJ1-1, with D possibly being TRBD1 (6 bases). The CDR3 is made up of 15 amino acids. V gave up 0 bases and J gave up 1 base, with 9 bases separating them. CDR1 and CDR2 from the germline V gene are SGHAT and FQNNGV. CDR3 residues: CASSLELTGNTEAFF. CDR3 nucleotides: TGTGCCAGCAGCTTAGAACTGACAGGGAACACTGAAGCTTTCTTT.

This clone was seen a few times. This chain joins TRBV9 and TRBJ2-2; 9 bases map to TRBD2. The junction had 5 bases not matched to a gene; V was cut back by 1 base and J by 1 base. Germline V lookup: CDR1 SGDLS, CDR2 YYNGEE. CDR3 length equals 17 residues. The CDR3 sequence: CASSVFPREGNTGELFF. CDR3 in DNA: TGTGCCAGCAGCGTATTCCCGCGGGAGGGGAACACCGGGGAGCTGTTTTTT. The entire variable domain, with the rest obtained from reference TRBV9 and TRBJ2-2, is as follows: DSGVTQTPKHLITATGQRVTLRCSPRSGDLSVYWYQQSLDQGLQFLIQYYNGEERAKGNILERFSAQQFPDLHSELNLSSLELGDSALYFCASSVFPREGNTGELFFGEGSRLTVL.